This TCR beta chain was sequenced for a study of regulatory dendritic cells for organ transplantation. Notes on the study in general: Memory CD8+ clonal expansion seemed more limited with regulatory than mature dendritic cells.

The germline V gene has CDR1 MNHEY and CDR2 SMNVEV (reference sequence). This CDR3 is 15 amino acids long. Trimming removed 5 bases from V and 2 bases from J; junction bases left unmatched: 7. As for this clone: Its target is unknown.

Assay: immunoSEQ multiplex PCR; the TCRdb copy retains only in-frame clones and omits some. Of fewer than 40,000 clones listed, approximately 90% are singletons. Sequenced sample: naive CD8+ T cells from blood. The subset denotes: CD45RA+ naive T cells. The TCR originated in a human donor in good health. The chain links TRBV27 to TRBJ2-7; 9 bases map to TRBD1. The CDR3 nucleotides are TGTGCCAGCAGTGACCCGGGACAGGGAACCTACGAGCAGTACTTC. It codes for CASSDPGQGTYEQYF.